Listed here are 8 T cell receptor beta chains from one sample, sequenced in a study of T cell changes during pregnancy in multiple sclerosis. Assay used: immunoSEQ multiplex PCR; TCRdb lists only in-frame clones, some missing. Found here are about 110,000 clones, roughly nine tenths of them singletons; the top ten hold around 1.6%. The sequencing used peripheral blood, collected before pregnancy. These TCRs come from a female donor with multiple sclerosis, enrolled in a pregnancy study.

The chain is built from TRBV4-3 and TRBJ1-1, with D tentatively TRBD1 (5 bases). Trimming took off 2 bases at V and 2 bases at J, with 9 bases between the two ends. This CDR3 region has 14 residues. In germline, CDR1 is LGHNA, CDR2 YSLEER. The CDR3 here is CASSQYRINTEAFF. The CDR3 DNA sequence: TGCGCCAGCAGCCAATACAGGATTAACACTGAAGCTTTCTTT.

As to this clone: The junction and the germline gene differ at one end; a read error may be behind it. The CDR3 region is CASSIAGVSSEQYF. The CDR3 nucleotides are TGTGCCAGCAGTATAGCGGGAGTGTCCTCCGAGCAGTACTTC. The rearrangement uses TRBV28 and TRBJ2-7; 9 positions match TRBD2. There are 14 residues in the CDR3. CDR1 and CDR2 from the germline V gene are MDHEN and SYDVKM.

V is TRBV5-4 and J is TRBJ1-4; 8 bases are a match to TRBD1. From germline, CDR1 is SGHNT and CDR2 YYREEE (reference sequence). The CDR3 runs 17 residues. The J segment lost 8 bases and the V segment lost 3 bases, leaving 15 bases of the junction unmatched. Here the CDR3 DNA reads TGTGCCAGCAGCTCAAAACGTGCAGGGGGCGCAGAAGAAAAACTGTTTTTT. Protein: CASSSKRAGGAEEKLFF.

J is TRBJ1-2 and V is TRBV7-2; the D gene is possibly TRBD1 (5 bases). Germline-derived CDR1 and CDR2 are SGHTA and FQGNSA. V was trimmed by 0 bases and J by 2 bases, leaving 7 bases between them. This CDR3 comprises 14 residues. The CDR3 reads CASSLAGQNYGYTF. DNA for the CDR3: TGTGCCAGCAGCTTAGCGGGGCAGAACTATGGCTACACCTTC. Full variable domain (remainder filled in from reference TRBV7-2 and TRBJ1-2): GAGVSQSPSNKVTEKGKDVELRCDPISGHTALYWYRQSLGQGLEFLIYFQGNSAPDKSGLPSDRFSAERTGGSVSTLTIQRTQQEDSAVYLCASSLAGQNYGYTFGSGTRLTVV.

For the CDR3, the DNA is TGCAGCGGAACTAGCACAGATACGCAGTATTTT. Translation: CSGTSTDTQYF. This sequence joins TRBV29-1 and TRBJ2-3; D is undetermined. Germline V gives CDR1 SQVTM, CDR2 ANQGSEA. V was clipped by 7 bases and J by 0 bases, with 5 bases between them. This CDR3 region has 11 residues.

The chain uses TRBV7-9 and TRBJ2-1; no definite D call. This CDR3 spans 13 amino acids. V was clipped by 5 bases and J by 3 bases, with 8 bases between them. Germline CDR1 is SEHNR and CDR2 is FQNEAQ (reference sequence). The CDR3 nucleotides are TGTGCCAGCAGCCAGATAAACTACAATGAGCAGTTCTTC. It yields the protein CASSQINYNEQFF.

V usage is TRBV11-2 and J usage is TRBJ1-2; TRBD1 is a possible D gene (6 bases). Germline CDR1 is SGHAT and CDR2 is FQNNGV. Trimming removed 1 base from V and 4 bases from J, with 10 bases in between. The CDR3 has 14 residues. CDR3 in DNA: TGTGCCAGCAGCTTAGCAGGCAGGGGCTATGGCTACACCTTC. Protein: CASSLAGRGYGYTF. Filled out from reference TRBV11-2 and TRBJ1-2, the complete variable domain reads EAGVAQSPRYKIIEKRQSVAFWCNPISGHATLYWYQQILGQGPKLLIQFQNNGVVDDSQLPKDRFSAERLKGVDSTLKIQPAKLEDSAVYLCASSLAGRGYGYTFGSGTRLTVV.

V usage is TRBV6-5 and J usage is TRBJ2-7, with no clear D. CDR1 and CDR2 (germline): MNHEY, SVGAGI. The CDR3 is 12 amino acids. V was shortened by 7 bases and J by 1 base, with 8 bases between the two germline ends. The CDR3 reads CASIGGSYEQYF. Written as DNA, the CDR3 is TGTGCCAGCATAGGCGGTTCCTACGAGCAGTACTTC.